What follows are 18 T cell receptor beta chains derived from one specimen sequenced in a study of T cells in women clearing cervical HPV infection (dated by TCRdb to the late 2010s). Library method: the immunoSEQ multiplex PCR assay. What TCRdb holds here is the immuneACCESS table cut down to in-frame rearrangements. Part of the clones is not present; checked against another copy, under half of the missing clones reflect an unresolved V gene, and the others are unexplained. The sample's table covers tens of thousands of clones. Of the sample, approximately 1.5% falls within the top ten clones. Sequencing used blood buffy coat. The source of these receptors is a woman between 18 and 75 years old with a cervical HPV16 infection that either progressed to CIN3+ or cleared (not recorded which).

In regard to this clone: The read terminates 3 residues before the CDR3 end, so the remaining end is supplied by the germline J gene. The chain is built from TRBV7-8 and TRBJ2-7; 11 nucleotides line up with TRBD2. The V and J ends lost 2 bases and 0 bases, in that order; junction bases with no gene match: 9. CDR1 SGHVS and CDR2 FQNEAQ come from the germline V gene. The CDR3 extends over 18 amino acids. The CDR3 loop reads CASSLRTAGLAGSYEQYF. Incomplete CDR3 DNA: TGTGCCAGCAGCTTACGGACCGCCGGACTAGCGGGCTCCTACGAG. The full variable domain, its missing parts supplied by reference TRBV7-8 and TRBJ2-7, is GAGVSQSPRYKVAKRGQDVALRCDPISGHVSLFWYQQALGQGPEFLTYFQNEAQLDKSGLPSDRFFAERPEGSVSTLKIQRTQQEDSAVYLCASSLRTAGLAGSYEQYFGPGTRLTVT.

The CDR3 protein is CASSRGDDTGELFF. The sequenced part of the CDR3 DNA is TGCGCCAGCAGTCGGGGTGATGACACCGGGGAG. This chain uses TRBV5-1 with TRBJ2-2, with a tentative D call TRBD2 (5 bases). The read halts 3 residues ahead of the CDR3 end, with the missing end drawn from the germline J gene. Germline values: CDR1 SGHRS, CDR2 YFSETQ. Deletions cut 5 bases from V and 3 bases from J, with 11 bases between. The CDR3 is 14 amino acids.

The CDR3 loop is CASSRKGQTGGNEKLFF. CDR3 bases read: TGTGCCAGCAGCCGCAAGGGACAAACAGGGGGGAATGAAAAG. The V call is TRBV6-8, the J call TRBJ2-2; 8 bases match TRBD1. Read sequence stops 3 residues before the CDR3 end, and the germline J gene provides the missing end. CDR3 size: 17 residues. Per the germline V gene, CDR1 is MNHGY and CDR2 is SAAAGT.

The CDR3 bases that were read are TGTGCCAGCAGCCTGGTCGCGACGGGGGATGAG. Its protein product is CASSLVATGDE. The entire CDR3 sequence reads CASSLVATGDEQFF. The chain recombines TRBV7-3 with TRBJ2-1; D possibly corresponds to TRBD2 (6 bases). With the read ending 3 residues before the CDR3 end, the germline J gene is used to fill in that end. Per germline, CDR1 SGHTA and CDR2 FQGTGA. The CDR3 loop spans 14 amino acids. Trimming stripped 5 bases from V and 8 bases from J, with 16 bases between.

About this clone: Read data end 3 residues before the CDR3 end; the end is taken from the germline J gene. J is TRBJ2-7 and V is TRBV7-2; 7 nucleotides align to TRBD1. V shed 4 bases and J 2 bases; nucleotides not matched to a gene: 8. The CDR3 sequence is 15 residues long. The germline V gene encodes CDR1 SGHTA and CDR2 FQGNSA. This CDR3 is CASSSYRDSTYEQYF. CDR3 DNA (partial): TGTGCCAGCAGCTCCTACCGGGACAGTACCTACGAG.

Points on this clone: The read falls 3 residues short of the CDR3 end, and the missing part is taken from the germline J gene. J is TRBJ2-3 and V is TRBV6-1, with 7 bases that match TRBD1. CDR3 size: 13 residues. Trimming took 2 bases from V and 6 from J; bases not matched to a gene: 2. Germline V gene data show CDR1 as MNHNS and CDR2 as SASEGT. CDR3 bases read: TGTGCCAGCAGTGAAACCAGGGGGGATACG. Translating gives CASSETRGDT. The entire CDR3 reads CASSETRGDTQYF.

For this clone: The sequence runs out 3 residues before the end of the CDR3; the remainder is reconstructed from the germline J gene. This rearrangement joins TRBV2 to TRBJ2-7; 9 bases match TRBD1. The V and J ends lost 6 bases and 2 bases, in that order; junction bases with no gene match: 2. Germline lookup yields CDR1 SNHLY and CDR2 FYNNEI. The CDR3 runs 13 residues. The CDR3 is CASSRDRAYEQYF. The DNA read from the CDR3 is TGTGCCAGCAGCCGGGACAGGGCCTACGAG.

As concerns this clone: With the read ending 3 residues before the CDR3 end, the germline J gene is used to fill in that end. The chain is built from TRBV5-6 and TRBJ1-1; D gene ambiguous. CDR1 and CDR2 from the germline V gene are SGHDT and YYEEEE. This CDR3 is built from 15 residues. Trimming removed 4 bases at V and 0 bases at J, with 13 bases between. The CDR3 region is CASSRAHRVNTEAFF. The sequenced part of the CDR3 DNA is TGTGCCAGCAGCAGGGCCCACAGAGTGAACACTGAA.

Details on this clone: The DNA ends 3 residues before the CDR3 does, and the rest of the CDR3 is filled in from the germline J gene. The rearrangement uses TRBV20-1 and TRBJ1-1; D is undetermined. Germline CDR1 reads DFQATT; CDR2 reads SNEGSKA (reference sequence). The CDR3 extends over 12 amino acids. The CDR3 bases that were read are TGCAGTGCTAGAACCGCGGCGCTTCAA. Translating it yields CSARTAALQ. The full CDR3 reads CSARTAALQAFF.

Concerning this clone itself: The read ends 3 residues shy of where the CDR3 ends; the end is completed using the germline J gene. This chain joins TRBV2 and TRBJ2-5; 8 nucleotides match TRBD2. The germline CDR1 and CDR2 sequences are SNHLY and FYNNEI. The CDR3 has 14 amino acids. V was pared by 6 bases and J by 5 bases, with 8 bases of the junction left unmatched. CDR3 amino acids: CASSRSGGSETQYF. CDR3 bases read: TGTGCCAGCAGCCGGTCGGGGGGGTCTGAGACC. Looking up the rest from reference TRBV2 and TRBJ2-5 gives the full variable domain: EPEVTQTPSHQVTQMGQEVILRCVPISNHLYFYWYRQILGQKVEFLVSFYNNEISEKSEIFDDQFSVERPDGSNFTLKIRSTKLEDSAMYFCASSRSGGSETQYFGPGTRLLVL.

CDR3 DNA, as far as it was read: TGTGCCAGCAGCTTATCTGGAGCGGTCCCGGGGGGTGAG. Its translation: CASSLSGAVPGGE. In full, the CDR3 is CASSLSGAVPGGEQFF. The chain employs TRBV7-3 and TRBJ2-1; 7 bases match TRBD2. The read terminates 3 residues before the CDR3 end, so the remaining end is supplied by the germline J gene. The CDR3 is 16 amino acids. From germline, CDR1 is SGHTA and CDR2 FQGTGA. V was clipped by 2 bases and J by 9 bases; unmatched bases: 13.

Worth noting for this clone: The read terminates 3 residues ahead of where the CDR3 ends, so the germline J gene completes it. The chain employs TRBV7-4 and TRBJ2-7; D possibly corresponds to TRBD2 (7 bases). V lost 5 bases and J 1 base, leaving 18 bases between the germline ends. Germline V gene lookup returns CDR1 SGHVT and CDR2 SQSDAQ. The CDR3 is made up of 16 amino acids. CDR3 amino acids: CASSPGGGRSSYEQYF. CDR3 bases read: TGTGCCAGCAGCCCTGGGGGGGGCCGATCTTCCTACGAG.

The CDR3 sequence: CSVEESGGNQPQHF. CDR3 DNA, as far as it was read: TGCAGCGTTGAAGAATCAGGGGGCAATCAGCCC. The chain is built from TRBV29-1 and TRBJ1-5; D is possibly TRBD1 (6 bases). The CDR3 end is not reached by the read, which stops 3 residues before it; the germline J gene fills it in. V lost 0 bases to trimming and J lost 2 bases, with 8 bases between them. The CDR3 has 14 residues. The germline V gene has CDR1 SQVTM and CDR2 ANQGSEA.

Comment on this clone: The read terminates 3 residues ahead of where the CDR3 ends, so the germline J gene completes it. This sequence joins TRBV11-2 and TRBJ1-2; D is possibly TRBD1 (6 bases). The CDR3 covers 14 residues. CDR1 and CDR2 from the germline V gene are SGHAT and FQNNGV. CDR3 bases read: TGTGCCAGCAGCTTAAGGACAGAGATAGAGACC. It encodes CASSLRTEIET. The whole CDR3 protein is CASSLRTEIETYTF.

A note on this clone: The read is 3 residues too short to cover the CDR3 end, so that end is filled in from the germline J gene. The rearrangement uses TRBV18 and TRBJ2-3, with TRBD2 identical over 12 bases. The CDR3 runs to 16 residues. Germline V gene sequence: CDR1 KGHSH, CDR2 LQKENI. V shed 5 bases and J 2 bases; nucleotides not matched to a gene: 5. CDR3 DNA, as far as it was read: TGTGCCAGCTCAGCACTAGCGGGAGGCTACACAGATACG. It yields the protein CASSALAGGYTDT. The full CDR3 protein reads CASSALAGGYTDTQYF.

A remark on this clone: The CDR3 end falls 3 residues outside the read, so it is completed with the germline J gene. The rearrangement links TRBV20-1 to TRBJ1-3; D call uncertain. The ends were cut back, 0 bases at V and 7 bases at J, with 4 bases in the middle. The CDR3 has 11 residues. Germline CDR1 reads DFQATT; CDR2 reads SNEGSKA (reference sequence). CDR3 DNA (partial): TGCAGTGCTAGAGAACTTAACACC. This codes for CSARELNT. The full CDR3 is CSARELNTIYF.

A note on this clone: Sequencing ends 3 residues short of the CDR3 end; the germline J gene provides the rest. The chain carries TRBV7-6 and TRBJ2-4; tentative D call: TRBD2 (5 bases). CDR3 length: 13 amino acids. V shed 3 bases and J shed 5 bases, with 8 bases lying between them. Germline V gene data show CDR1 as SGHVS and CDR2 as FNYEAQ. The CDR3 sequence is CASSLSSQNIQYF. The DNA read from the CDR3 is TGTGCCAGCAGCTTGTCTAGCCAAAACATT.

On this clone: The CDR3 end falls 3 residues outside the read, so it is completed with the germline J gene. V and J are TRBV20-1 and TRBJ2-5, with 8 bases fitting TRBD2. Germline lookup yields CDR1 DFQATT and CDR2 SNEGSKA (reference sequence). J was trimmed by 4 bases and V by 5 bases; bases with no gene match: 15. CDR3 length: 16 amino acids. The CDR3 spells CSASFHLSRGGETQYF. CDR3 DNA (partial): TGCAGTGCTTCCTTCCATTTATCCCGGGGGGGAGAGACC.